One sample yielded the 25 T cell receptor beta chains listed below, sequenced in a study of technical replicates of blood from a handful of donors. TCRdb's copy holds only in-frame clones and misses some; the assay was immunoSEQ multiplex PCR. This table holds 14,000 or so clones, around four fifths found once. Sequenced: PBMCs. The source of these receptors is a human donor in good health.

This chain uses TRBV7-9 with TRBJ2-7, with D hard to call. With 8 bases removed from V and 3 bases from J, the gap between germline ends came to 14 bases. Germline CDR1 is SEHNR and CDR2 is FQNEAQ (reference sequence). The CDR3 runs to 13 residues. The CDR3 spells CASSGQKNYEQYF. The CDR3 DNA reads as TGTGCCAGCTCTGGGCAGAAAAACTACGAGCAGTACTTC.

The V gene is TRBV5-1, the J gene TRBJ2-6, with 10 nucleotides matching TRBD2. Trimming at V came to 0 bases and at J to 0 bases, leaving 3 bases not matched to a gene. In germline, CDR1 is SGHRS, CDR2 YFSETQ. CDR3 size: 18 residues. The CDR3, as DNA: TGCGCCAGCAGCTTGGCAGCGGGAGGGCCCTCTGGGGCCAACGTCCTGACTTTC. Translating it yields CASSLAAGGPSGANVLTF. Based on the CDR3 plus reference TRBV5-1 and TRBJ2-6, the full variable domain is KAGVTQTPRYLIKTRGQQVTLSCSPISGHRSVSWYQQTPGQGLQFLFEYFSETQRNKGNFPGRFSGRQFSNSRSEMNVSTLELGDSALYLCASSLAAGGPSGANVLTFGAGSRLTVL.

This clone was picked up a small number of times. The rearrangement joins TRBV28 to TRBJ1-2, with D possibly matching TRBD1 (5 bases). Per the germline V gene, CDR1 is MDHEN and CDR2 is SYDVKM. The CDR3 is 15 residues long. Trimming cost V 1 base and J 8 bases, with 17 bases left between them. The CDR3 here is CASSLSGGVGWGYTF. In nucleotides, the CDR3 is TGTGCCAGCAGTTTATCTGGGGGGGTGGGCTGGGGCTACACCTTC.

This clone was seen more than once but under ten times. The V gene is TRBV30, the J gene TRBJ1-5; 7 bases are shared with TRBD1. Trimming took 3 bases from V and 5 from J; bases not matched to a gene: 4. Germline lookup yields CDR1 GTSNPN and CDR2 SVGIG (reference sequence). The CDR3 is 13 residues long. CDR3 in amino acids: CAWSRQGYQPQHF. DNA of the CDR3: TGTGCCTGGAGCCGACAGGGCTATCAGCCCCAGCATTTT.

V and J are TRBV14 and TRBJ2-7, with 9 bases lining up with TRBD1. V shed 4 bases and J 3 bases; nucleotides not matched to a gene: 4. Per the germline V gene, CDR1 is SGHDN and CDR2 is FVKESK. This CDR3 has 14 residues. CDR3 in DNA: TGTGCCAGCAGCCGCCAGACAGGGGGCTACGAGCAGTACTTC. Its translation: CASSRQTGGYEQYF.

CDR3 nucleotide sequence: TGTGCCAGCAGCAGGACTAGCGGGAGGGCCCACGATGAGCAGTTCTTC. Amino acids: CASSRTSGRAHDEQFF. This chain connects TRBV9 to TRBJ2-1; the match to TRBD2 covers 15 bases. Germline V gene sequence: CDR1 SGDLS, CDR2 YYNGEE. V shed 4 bases and J 8 bases; nucleotides not matched to a gene: 7. The CDR3 runs 16 residues.

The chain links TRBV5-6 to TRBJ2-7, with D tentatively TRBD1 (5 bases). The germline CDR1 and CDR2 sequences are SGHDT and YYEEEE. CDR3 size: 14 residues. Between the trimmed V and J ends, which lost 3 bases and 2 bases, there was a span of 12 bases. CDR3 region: CASSSLRGTYEQYF. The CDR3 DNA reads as TGTGCCAGCAGCTCCCTAAGGGGAACCTACGAGCAGTACTTC. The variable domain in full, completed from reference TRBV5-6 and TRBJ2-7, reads DAGVTQSPTHLIKTRGQQVTLRCSPKSGHDTVSWYQQALGQGPQFIFQYYEEEERQRGNFPDRFSGHQFPNYSSELNVNALLLGDSALYLCASSSLRGTYEQYFGPGTRLTVT.

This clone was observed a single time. The CDR3 here is CASSSQTATDTQYF. The CDR3 nucleotides are TGTGCCAGTAGTTCGCAGACAGCCACAGATACGCAGTATTTT. The chain joins TRBV19 to TRBJ2-3; TRBD1 is a possible D gene (5 bases). The germline V and J ends were trimmed by 5 bases and 2 bases, with 11 bases remaining between them. CDR3 length equals 14 residues. Germline assignment: CDR1 LNHDA and CDR2 SQIVND (reference sequence).

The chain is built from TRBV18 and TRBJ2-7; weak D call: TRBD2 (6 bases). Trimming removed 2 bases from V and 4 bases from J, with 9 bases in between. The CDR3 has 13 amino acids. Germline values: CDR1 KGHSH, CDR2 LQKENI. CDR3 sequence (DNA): TGTGCCAGCTCACCATCCGGGGGTTACGAGCAGTACTTC. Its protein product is CASSPSGGYEQYF.

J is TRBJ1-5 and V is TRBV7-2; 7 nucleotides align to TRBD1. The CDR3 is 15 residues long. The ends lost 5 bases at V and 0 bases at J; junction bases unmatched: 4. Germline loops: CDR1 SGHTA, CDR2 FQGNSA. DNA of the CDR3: TGTGCCAGCAGCCCTCGGACAGGTAGCAATCAGCCCCAGCATTTT. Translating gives CASSPRTGSNQPQHF.

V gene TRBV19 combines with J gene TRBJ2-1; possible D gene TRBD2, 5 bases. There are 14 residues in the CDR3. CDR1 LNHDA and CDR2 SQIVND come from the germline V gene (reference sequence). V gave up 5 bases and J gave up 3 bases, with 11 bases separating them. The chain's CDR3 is CASSGGRDYNEQFF. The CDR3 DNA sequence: TGTGCCAGTAGTGGCGGGCGTGACTACAATGAGCAGTTCTTC.

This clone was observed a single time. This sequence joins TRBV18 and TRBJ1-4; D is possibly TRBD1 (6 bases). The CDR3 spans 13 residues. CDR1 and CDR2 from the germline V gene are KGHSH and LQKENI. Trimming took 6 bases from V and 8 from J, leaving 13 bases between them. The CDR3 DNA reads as TGTGCCAGCTCCGCGGGCGGGGGCGAAAAACTGTTTTTT. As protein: CASSAGGGEKLFF.

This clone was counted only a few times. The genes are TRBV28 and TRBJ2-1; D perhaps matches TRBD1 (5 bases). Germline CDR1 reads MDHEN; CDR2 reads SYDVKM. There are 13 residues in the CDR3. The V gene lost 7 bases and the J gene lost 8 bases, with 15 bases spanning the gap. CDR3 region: CASTLAGPYEQFF. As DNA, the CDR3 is TGTGCCAGCACCCTTGCAGGGCCGTATGAGCAGTTCTTC.

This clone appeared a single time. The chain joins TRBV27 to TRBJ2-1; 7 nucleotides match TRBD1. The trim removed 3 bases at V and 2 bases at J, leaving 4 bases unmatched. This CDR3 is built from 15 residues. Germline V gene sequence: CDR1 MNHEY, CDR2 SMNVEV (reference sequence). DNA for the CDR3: TGTGCCAGCAGTTTCGGTCAGGGGGCCTACAATGAGCAGTTCTTC. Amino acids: CASSFGQGAYNEQFF.

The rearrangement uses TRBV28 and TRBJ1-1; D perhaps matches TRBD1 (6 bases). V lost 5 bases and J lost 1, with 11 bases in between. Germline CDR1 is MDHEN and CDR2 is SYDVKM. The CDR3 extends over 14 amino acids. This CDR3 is CASSQSTGNTEAFF. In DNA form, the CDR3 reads TGTGCCAGCAGTCAATCGACAGGGAACACTGAAGCTTTCTTT.

CDR3 sequence reads: CASSLGVAGGRDEQFF. CDR3 sequence (DNA): TGTGCCAGCAGCCTCGGAGTAGCGGGAGGGCGAGATGAGCAGTTCTTC. The chain links TRBV7-6 to TRBJ2-1, with 11 positions matching TRBD2. The CDR3 spans 16 residues. J was trimmed by 8 bases and V by 5 bases; bases with no gene match: 11. Germline V gene sequence: CDR1 SGHVS, CDR2 FNYEAQ. Full variable domain (outside the CDR3, taken from reference TRBV7-6 and TRBJ2-1): GAGVSQSPRYKVTKRGQDVALRCDPISGHVSLYWYRQALGQGPEFLTYFNYEAQQDKSGLPNDRFSAERPEGSISTLTIQRTEQRDSAMYRCASSLGVAGGRDEQFFGPGTRLTVL.

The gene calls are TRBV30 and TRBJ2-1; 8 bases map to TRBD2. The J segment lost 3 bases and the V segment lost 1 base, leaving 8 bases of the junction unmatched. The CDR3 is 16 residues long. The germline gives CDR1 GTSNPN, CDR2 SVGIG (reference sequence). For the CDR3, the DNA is TGTGCCTGGAGTGCCTCGCCTGGGACTAGCTACAATGAGCAGTTCTTC. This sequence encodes CAWSASPGTSYNEQFF. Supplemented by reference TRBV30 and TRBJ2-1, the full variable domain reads SQTIHQWPATLVQPVGSPLSLECTVEGTSNPNLYWYRQAAGRGLQLLFYSVGIGQISSEVPQNLSASRPQDRQFILSSKKLLLSDSGFYLCAWSASPGTSYNEQFFGPGTRLTVL.

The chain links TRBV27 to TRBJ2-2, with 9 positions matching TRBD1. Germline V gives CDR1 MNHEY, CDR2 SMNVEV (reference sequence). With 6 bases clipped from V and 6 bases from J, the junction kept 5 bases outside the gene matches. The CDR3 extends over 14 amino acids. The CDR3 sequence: CASRGQGSAGELFF. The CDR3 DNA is TGTGCCAGCAGGGGACAGGGCTCGGCCGGGGAGCTGTTTTTT.

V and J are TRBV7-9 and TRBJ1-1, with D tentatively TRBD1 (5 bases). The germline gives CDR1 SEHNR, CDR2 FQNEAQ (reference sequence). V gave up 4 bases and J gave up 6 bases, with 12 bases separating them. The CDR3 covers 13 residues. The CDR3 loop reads CASSYLAGAEAFF. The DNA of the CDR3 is TGTGCCAGCAGCTACCTCGCGGGGGCTGAAGCTTTCTTT.

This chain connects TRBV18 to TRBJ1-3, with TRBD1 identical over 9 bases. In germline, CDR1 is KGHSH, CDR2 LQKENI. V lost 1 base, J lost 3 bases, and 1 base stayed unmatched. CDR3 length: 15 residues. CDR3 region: CASSPRTGDGNTIYF. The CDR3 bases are TGTGCCAGCTCACCACGGACAGGGGATGGAAACACCATATATTTT. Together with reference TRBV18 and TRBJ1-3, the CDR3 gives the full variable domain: NAGVMQNPRHLVRRRGQEARLRCSPMKGHSHVYWYRQLPEEGLKFMVYLQKENIIDESGMPKERFSAEFPKEGPSILRIQQVVRGDSAAYFCASSPRTGDGNTIYFGEGSWLTVV.

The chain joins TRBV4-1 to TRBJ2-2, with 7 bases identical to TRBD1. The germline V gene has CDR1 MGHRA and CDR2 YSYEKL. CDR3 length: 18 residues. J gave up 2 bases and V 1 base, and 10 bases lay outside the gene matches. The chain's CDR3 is CASSQGLRQGPNTGELFF. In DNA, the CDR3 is TGCGCCAGCAGCCAAGGGTTGAGACAGGGACCTAACACCGGGGAGCTGTTTTTT.

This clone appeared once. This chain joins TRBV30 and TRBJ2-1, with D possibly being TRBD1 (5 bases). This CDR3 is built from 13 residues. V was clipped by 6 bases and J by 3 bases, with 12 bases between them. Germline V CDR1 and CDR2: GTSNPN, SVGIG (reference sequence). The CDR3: CACPGQHYNEQFF. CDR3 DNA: TGTGCCTGCCCCGGACAACACTACAATGAGCAGTTCTTC.

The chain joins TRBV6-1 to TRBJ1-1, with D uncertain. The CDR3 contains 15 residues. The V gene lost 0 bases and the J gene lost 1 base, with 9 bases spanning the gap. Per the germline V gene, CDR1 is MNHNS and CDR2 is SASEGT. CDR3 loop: CASSEAYSQNTEAFF. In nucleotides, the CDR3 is TGTGCCAGCAGTGAAGCGTACAGTCAGAACACTGAAGCTTTCTTT.

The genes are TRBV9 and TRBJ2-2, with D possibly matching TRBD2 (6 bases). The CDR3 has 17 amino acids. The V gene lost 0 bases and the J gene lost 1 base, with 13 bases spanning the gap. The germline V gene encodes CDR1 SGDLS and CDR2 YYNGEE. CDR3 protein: CASSVVSGVGNTGELFF. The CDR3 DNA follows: TGTGCCAGCAGCGTAGTGTCGGGAGTCGGGAACACCGGGGAGCTGTTTTTT.

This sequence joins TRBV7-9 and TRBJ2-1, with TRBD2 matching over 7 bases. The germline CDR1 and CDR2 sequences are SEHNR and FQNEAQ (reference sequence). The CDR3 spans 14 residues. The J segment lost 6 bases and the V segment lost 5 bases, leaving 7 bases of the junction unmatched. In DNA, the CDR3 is TGTGCCAGCAGCGCTATGGGGGGGATCAATGAGCAGTTCTTC. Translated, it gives CASSAMGGINEQFF.